This T cell receptor (beta chain) was sequenced in a study of cytomegalovirus exposure and HLA in healthy donors. Study-wide results and caveats: Some highly shared sequence variants likely arose as a pipeline artifact. With DRB1 most and HLA-C fewest, TCR association rates differed between HLA loci in a later analysis.

V dropped 0 bases and J dropped 0; count of bases not matched to a gene: 0. This CDR3 contains 15 residues. CDR1 is SGDLS, CDR2 YYNGEE, per germline. Comment on this clone: Its specificity is unknown.

PCR employed 60 Vbeta and 13 Jbeta primers. Sequencing used immunoSEQ multiplex PCR; TCRdb keeps in-frame clones, though not all of them. The sample holds about 140,000 clones, about 80% seen once. This TCR derives from a woman aged 40 to 49 in good health and CMV-seronegative. The chain employs TRBV9 and TRBJ2-1; TRBD1 agrees at 7 bases. The specimen sequenced was PBMCs. CDR3 amino acids: CASSVGDSSYNEQFF. In DNA form, the CDR3 reads TGTGCCAGCAGCGTAGGGGACAGCTCCTACAATGAGCAGTTCTTC.